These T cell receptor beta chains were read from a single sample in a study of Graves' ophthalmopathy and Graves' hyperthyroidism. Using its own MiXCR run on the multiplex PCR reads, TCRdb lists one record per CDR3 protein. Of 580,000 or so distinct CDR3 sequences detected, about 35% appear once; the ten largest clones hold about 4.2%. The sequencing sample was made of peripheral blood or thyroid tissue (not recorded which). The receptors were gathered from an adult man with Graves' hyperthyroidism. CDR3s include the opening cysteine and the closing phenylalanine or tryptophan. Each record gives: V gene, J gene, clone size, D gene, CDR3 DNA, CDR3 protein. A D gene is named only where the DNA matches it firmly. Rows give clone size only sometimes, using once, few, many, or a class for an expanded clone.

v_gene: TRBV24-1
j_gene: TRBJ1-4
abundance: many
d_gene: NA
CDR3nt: TGTGCCACCAGTGACTCCGCCAATGAAAAACTGTTTTTT
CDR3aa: CATSDSANEKLFF

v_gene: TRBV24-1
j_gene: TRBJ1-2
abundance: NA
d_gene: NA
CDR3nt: TGTGCCAGCAGTTCGGGGGGCAGTCCCAACTATGGCAACACCTTC
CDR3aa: CASSSGGSPNYGNTF

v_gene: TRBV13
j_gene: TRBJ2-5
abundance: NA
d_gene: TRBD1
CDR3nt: TGTGCCAGCAGCCCATCGACAGGGGGTTCAGAGACCCAGTACTTC
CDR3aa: CASSPSTGGSETQYF

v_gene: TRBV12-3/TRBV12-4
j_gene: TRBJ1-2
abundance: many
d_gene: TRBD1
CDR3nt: TGTGCCAGCAGTCTACAGGGGGCTATCGGCTACACCTTC
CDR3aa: CASSLQGAIGYTF

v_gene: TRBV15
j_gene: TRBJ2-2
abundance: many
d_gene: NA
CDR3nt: TGTGCCACCAGCAGAGGTCTGGACACCGGCACCGGGGAGCTGTTTTTT
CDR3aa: CATSRGLDTGTGELFF

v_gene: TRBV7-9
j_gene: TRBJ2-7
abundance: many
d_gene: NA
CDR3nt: TGTGCCAGCAGCTTAGCAGGGGTGGACTACGAGCAGTACTTC
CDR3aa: CASSLAGVDYEQYF

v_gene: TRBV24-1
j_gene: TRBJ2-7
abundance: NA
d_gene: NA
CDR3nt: TGTGCCACCAGTGATTCGAATCGTTACGAGCAGTACTTC
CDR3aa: CATSDSNRYEQYF

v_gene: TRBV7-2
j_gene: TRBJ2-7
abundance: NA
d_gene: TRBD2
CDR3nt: TGTGCCTGGAGAGAGGCAACTCTAGCGGGGGGATCCTACGAGCAGTACTTC
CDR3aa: CAWREATLAGGSYEQYF

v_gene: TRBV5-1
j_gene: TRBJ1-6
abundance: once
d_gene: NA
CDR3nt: TGTGCCAGCAGCCAAGGGGGTGCCGGGAATTCACCCCTCCACTTT
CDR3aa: CASSQGGAGNSPLHF

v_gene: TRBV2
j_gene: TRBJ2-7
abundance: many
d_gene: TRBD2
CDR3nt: TGTGCCAGCAGTGGTGATTGGCTAGCGGCCTACGAGCAGTACTTC
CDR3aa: CASSGDWLAAYEQYF

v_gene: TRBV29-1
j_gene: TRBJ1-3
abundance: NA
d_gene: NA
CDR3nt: TGCAGCGTTGATAAAGGACGTTATGGAAACACCATATATTTT
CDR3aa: CSVDKGRYGNTIYF

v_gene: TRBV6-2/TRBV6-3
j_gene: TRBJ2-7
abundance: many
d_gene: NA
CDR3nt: TGTGCCAGCAGACCCTCGGCGGGATACGAGCAGTACTTC
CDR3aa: CASRPSAGYEQYF

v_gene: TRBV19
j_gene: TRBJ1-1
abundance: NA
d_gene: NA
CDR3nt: TGTGCCAGTAGTATGAGCCGAATGGACACTGAAGCTTTCTTT
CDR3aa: CASSMSRMDTEAFF

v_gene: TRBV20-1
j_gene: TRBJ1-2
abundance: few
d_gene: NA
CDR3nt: TGCAGTGCCCCGGACGCCGGGAACTATGGCTACACCTTC
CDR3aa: CSAPDAGNYGYTF

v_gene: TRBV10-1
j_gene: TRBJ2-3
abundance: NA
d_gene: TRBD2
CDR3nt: TGCGCCAGCAGTGCCGCCGCGGGAGGGCTCGCAGATACGCAGTATTTT
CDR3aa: CASSAAAGGLADTQYF

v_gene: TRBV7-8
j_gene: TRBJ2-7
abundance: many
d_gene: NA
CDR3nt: TGTGCCAGCAGCTTACCGGGACTCCCGCGGGAGCAGTACTTC
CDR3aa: CASSLPGLPREQYF

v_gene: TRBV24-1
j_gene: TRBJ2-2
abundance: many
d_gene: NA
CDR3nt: TGTGCCACCAGTGATTTGGGACGGGGCACCGGGGAGCTGTTTTTT
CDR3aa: CATSDLGRGTGELFF

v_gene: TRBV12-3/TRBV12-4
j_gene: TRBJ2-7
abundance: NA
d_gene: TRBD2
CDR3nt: TGTGCCAGCAGGGGGACTAGCGGGAGCGGAGAGCAGTACTTC
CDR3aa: CASRGTSGSGEQYF

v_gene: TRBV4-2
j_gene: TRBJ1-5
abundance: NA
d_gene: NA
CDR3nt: TGTGCCAGCAGCCAATACCGGGACCCGGCGGCTCAGCCCCAGCATTTT
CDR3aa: CASSQYRDPAAQPQHF

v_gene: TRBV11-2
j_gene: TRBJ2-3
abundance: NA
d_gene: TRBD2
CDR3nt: TGTGCCAGCAGCTTAGATGGCGGGAGCGCAGATACGCAGTATTTT
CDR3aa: CASSLDGGSADTQYF

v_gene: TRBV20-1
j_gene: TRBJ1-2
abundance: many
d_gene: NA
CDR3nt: TGCAGTGCTAGACTCCCGGGGCAAGATGGCTACACCTTC
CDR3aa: CSARLPGQDGYTF

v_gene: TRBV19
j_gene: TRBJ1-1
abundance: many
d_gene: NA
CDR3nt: TGTGCCAGTAGTGAAGGGGTCGTCACTGAAGCTTTCTTT
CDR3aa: CASSEGVVTEAFF

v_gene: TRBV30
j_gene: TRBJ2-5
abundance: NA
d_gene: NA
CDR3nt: TGTGCCTGGAGTGTAAAGGTGTTGGAGACCCAGTACTTC
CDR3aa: CAWSVKVLETQYF

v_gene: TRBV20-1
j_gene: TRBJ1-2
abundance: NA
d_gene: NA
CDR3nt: TGCAGTGCTAGAGATTCCGGGGCGCGGGGCTATGGCTACACCTTC
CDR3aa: CSARDSGARGYGYTF

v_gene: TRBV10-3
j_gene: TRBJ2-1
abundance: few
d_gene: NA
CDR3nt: TGTGCCATCATGTCCGCGAACAATGAGCAGTTCTTC
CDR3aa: CAIMSANNEQFF

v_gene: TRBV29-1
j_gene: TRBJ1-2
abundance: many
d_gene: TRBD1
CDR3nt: TGCAGCGTTGACCCCCGGACAGGGGGCGCGAACTATGGCTACACCTTC
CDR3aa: CSVDPRTGGANYGYTF

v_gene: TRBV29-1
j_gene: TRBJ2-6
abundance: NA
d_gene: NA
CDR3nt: TGCAGCGTTCTCCAGACACGGGGGGCGCAACGGTCTGGGGCCAACGTCCTGACTTTC
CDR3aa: CSVLQTRGAQRSGANVLTF

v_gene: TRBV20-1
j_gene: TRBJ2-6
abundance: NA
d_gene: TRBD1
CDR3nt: TGCAGTGCTTATGACAGGGTTGGGGCCAACGTCCTGACTTTC
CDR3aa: CSAYDRVGANVLTF

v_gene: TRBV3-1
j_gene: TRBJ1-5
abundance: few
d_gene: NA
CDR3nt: TGTGCCAGCAGCCAAGCGCTTAGCAATCAGCCCCAGCATTTT
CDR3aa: CASSQALSNQPQHF

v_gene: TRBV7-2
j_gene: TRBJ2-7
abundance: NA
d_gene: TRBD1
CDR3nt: TGTGCCAGCAGCCTCCCGGGACAGGGGAGCGAGCAGTACTTC
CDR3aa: CASSLPGQGSEQYF

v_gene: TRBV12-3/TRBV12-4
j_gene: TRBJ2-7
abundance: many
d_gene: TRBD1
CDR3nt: TGTGCCAGCAGTTCACTGGACAGGGCGAGCTCCTACGAGCAGTACTTC
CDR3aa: CASSSLDRASSYEQYF

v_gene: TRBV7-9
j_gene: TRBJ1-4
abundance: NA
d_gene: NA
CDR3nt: TGTGCCAGCAGGGGCCAGCCAAATGAAAAACTGTTTTTT
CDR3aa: CASRGQPNEKLFF

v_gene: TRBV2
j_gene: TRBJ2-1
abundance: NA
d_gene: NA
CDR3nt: TGTGCGTCTGAGTCAGGACTCGTTAATGAGCAGTTCTTC
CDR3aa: CASESGLVNEQFF

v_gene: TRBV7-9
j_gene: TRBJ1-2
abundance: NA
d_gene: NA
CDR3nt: TGTGCCAGCAGCACCGATCGAAACAGGGATGGCTACACCTTC
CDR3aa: CASSTDRNRDGYTF

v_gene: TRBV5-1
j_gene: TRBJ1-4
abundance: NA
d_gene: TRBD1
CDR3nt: TGCGCCAGCGGTCCCGTTGGGCCAGGGGGCCTCCGCCCAACTAATGAAAAACTGTTTTTT
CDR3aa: CASGPVGPGGLRPTNEKLFF

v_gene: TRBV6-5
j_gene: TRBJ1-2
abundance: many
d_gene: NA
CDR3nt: TGTGCCAGCAGTTACGAGGGAGGGAACTACTATGGCTACACCTTC
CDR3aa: CASSYEGGNYYGYTF

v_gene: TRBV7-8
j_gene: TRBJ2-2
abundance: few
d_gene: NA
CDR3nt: TGTGCCAGCAGCTTAGTAGGGAGCCCGAACACCGGGGAGCTGTTTTTT
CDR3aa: CASSLVGSPNTGELFF

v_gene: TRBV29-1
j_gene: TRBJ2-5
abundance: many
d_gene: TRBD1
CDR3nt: TGCAGCGGCCGAAGACAGGGGGGAGAGACCCAGTACTTC
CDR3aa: CSGRRQGGETQYF

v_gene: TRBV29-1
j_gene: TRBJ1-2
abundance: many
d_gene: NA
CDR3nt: TGCAGCGTTGGAGAGCCCTATGGCTACACCTTC
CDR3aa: CSVGEPYGYTF

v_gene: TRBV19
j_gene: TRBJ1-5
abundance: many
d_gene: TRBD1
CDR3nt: TGTGCCAGTTCGACAGGGGTTGGGGACAATCAGCCCCAGCATTTT
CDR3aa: CASSTGVGDNQPQHF

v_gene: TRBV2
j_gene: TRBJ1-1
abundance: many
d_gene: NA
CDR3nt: TGTGCCAGCAGTGTGGGCGGATATGAAGCTTTCTTT
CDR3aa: CASSVGGYEAFF

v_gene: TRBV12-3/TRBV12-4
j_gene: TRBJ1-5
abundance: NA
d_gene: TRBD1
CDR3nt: TGTGCCAGCAGCTTAGGAGTGACAGGGAGAGTTGACAATCAGCCCCAGCATTTT
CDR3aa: CASSLGVTGRVDNQPQHF

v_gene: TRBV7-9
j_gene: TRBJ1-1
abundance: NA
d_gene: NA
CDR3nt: TGTGCCAGCAGCTTATATCAGGCGGCTGGGGCTTTCTTT
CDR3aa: CASSLYQAAGAFF

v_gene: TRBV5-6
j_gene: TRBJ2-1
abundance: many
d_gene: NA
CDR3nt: TGTGCCAGCAGCTTTCGGGGGATAAATGAGCAGTTCTTC
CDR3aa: CASSFRGINEQFF

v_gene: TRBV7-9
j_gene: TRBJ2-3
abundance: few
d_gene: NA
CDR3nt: TGTGCCAGCAGCCCGGCCATCCTAGATACGCAGTATTTT
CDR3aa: CASSPAILDTQYF

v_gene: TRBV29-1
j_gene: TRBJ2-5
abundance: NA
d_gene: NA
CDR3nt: TGCAGCGTTTTGACAGGCCTTAGGGGGGAGACCCAGTACTTC
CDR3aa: CSVLTGLRGETQYF

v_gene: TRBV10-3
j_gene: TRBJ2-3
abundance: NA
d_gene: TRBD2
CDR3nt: TGTGCCGCCGATTCGGGACTACCCACAGATACGCAGTATTTT
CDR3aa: CAADSGLPTDTQYF

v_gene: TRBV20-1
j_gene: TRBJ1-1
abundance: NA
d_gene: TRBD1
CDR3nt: TGCAGTGCGGGGGAAGGCAGGGGGGGAGGTGAAGCTTTCTTT
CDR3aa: CSAGEGRGGGEAFF

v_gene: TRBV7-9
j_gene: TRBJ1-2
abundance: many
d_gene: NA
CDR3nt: TGTGCCAGCAGCTTCACGGGGGGCGACTATGGCTACACCTTC
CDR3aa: CASSFTGGDYGYTF

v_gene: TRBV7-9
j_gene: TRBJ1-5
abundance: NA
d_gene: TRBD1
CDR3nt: TGTGCCAGCAGTTCGACAGGGGATGATCAGCCCCAGCATTTT
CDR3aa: CASSSTGDDQPQHF

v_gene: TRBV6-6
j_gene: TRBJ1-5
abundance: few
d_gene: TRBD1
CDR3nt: TGTGCCAGCAGATCCGACCAGGGGGGGGAGATTAAGTCCCAGCATTTT
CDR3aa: CASRSDQGGEIKSQHF

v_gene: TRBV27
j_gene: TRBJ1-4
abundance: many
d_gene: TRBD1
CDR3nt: TGTGCCAGCAAATGGACAGGGAAGGAGGAAAAACTGTTTTTT
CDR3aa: CASKWTGKEEKLFF

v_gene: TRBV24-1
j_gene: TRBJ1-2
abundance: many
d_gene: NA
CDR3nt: TGTGCCACCAGTGATGACGGCAGGGACTATGGCTACACCTTC
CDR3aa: CATSDDGRDYGYTF

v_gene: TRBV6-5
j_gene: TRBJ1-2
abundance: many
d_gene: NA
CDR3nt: TGTGCCAGCAGTCCCGACACGGGATATGGCTACACCTTC
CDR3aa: CASSPDTGYGYTF

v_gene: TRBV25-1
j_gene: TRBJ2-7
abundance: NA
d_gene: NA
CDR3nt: TGTGCCAGCAGTGCTAGGGGACGGACCTACGAGCAGTACTTC
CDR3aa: CASSARGRTYEQYF